This T cell receptor beta chain was captured in a study of blood T cell repertoires in COVID-19. CDR1 SGHTS and CDR2 YDEGEE come from the germline V gene. This CDR3 region has 15 residues. Trimming pared 9 bases from V and 3 bases from J, leaving 19 bases between. Per the original methods: Amplification from reference gene primers served as the basis for estimated nucleated cell counts. The protocol was immunoSEQ multiplex PCR, while the TCRdb copy is restricted to in-frame clones and leaves out a portion. V, J and clone size derive from that table, while D and trimming were established from the DNA sequence. This table has about 97,000 clones, roughly 80% appearing once.

Sequencing input: peripheral blood. The receptor was derived from a man in his sixties with acute or convalescent COVID-19. The genes are TRBV5-8 and TRBJ1-5, with D unresolved. CDR3 region: CANEAAANVNQPQHF. The CDR3 region has the DNA TGTGCCAACGAAGCGGCCGCCAATGTCAATCAGCCCCAGCATTTT.